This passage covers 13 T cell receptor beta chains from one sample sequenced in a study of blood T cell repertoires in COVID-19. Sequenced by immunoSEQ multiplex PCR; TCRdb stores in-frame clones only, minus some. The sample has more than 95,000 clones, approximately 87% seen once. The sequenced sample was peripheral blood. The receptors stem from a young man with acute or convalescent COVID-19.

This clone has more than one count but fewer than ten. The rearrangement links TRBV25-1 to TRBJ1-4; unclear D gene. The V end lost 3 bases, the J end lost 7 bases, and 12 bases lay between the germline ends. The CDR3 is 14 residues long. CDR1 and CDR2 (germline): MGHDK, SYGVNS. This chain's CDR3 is CASSDLPGGEKLFF. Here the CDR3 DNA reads TGTGCCAGCAGTGATTTACCGGGAGGTGAAAAACTGTTTTTT.

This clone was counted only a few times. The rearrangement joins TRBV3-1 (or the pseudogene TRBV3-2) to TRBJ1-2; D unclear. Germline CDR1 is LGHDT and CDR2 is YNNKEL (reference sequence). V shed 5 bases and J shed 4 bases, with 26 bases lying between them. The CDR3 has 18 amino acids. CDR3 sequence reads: CASSYRKSGLVVGYGYTF. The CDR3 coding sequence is TGTGCCAGCAGCTACAGAAAATCCGGCCTCGTGGTGGGCTATGGCTACACCTTC.

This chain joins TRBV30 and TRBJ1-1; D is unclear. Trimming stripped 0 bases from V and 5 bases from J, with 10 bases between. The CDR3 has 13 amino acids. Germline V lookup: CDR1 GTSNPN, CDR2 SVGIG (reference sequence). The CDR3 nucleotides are TGTGCCTGGAGTGTATTTACAACAACTGAAGCTTTCTTT. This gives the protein CAWSVFTTTEAFF.

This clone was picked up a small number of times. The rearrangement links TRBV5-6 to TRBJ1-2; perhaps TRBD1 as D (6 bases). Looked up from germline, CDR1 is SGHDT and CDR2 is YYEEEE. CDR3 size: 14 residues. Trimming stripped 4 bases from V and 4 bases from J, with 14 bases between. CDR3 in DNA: TGTGCCAGCAGCCCACCGACAGGTGCCTATGGCTACACCTTC. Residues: CASSPPTGAYGYTF.

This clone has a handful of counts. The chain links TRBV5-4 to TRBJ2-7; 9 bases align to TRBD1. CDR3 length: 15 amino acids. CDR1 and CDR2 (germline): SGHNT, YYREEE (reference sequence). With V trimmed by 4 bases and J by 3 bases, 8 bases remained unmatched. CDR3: CASSQQGAHGYEQYV. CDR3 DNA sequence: TGTGCCAGCAGCCAACAGGGGGCGCACGGCTACGAGCAGTACGTC.

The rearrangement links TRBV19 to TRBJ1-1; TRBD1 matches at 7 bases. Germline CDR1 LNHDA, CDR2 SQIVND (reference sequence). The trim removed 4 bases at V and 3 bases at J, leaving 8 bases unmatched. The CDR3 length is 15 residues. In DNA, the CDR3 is TGTGCCAGTAGTAATTGGTGGCAGGGGGACACTGAAGCTTTCTTT. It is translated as CASSNWWQGDTEAFF. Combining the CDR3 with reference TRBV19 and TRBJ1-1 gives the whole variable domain DGGITQSPKYLFRKEGQNVTLSCEQNLNHDAMYWYRQDPGQGLRLIYYSQIVNDFQKGDIAEGYSVSREKKESFPLTVTSAQKNPTAFYLCASSNWWQGDTEAFFGQGTRLTVV.

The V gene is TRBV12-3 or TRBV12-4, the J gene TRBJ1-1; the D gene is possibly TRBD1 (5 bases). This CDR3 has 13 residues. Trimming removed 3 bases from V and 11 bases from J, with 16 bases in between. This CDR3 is CASSFGGSQRAFF. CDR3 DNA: TGTGCCAGCAGTTTCGGGGGAAGTCAGCGGGCTTTCTTT.

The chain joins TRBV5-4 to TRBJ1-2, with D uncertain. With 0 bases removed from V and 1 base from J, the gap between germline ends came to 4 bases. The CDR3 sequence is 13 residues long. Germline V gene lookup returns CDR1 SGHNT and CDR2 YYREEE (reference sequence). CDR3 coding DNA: TGTGCCAGCAGCTTGGACAGTAACTATGGCTACACCTTC. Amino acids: CASSLDSNYGYTF.

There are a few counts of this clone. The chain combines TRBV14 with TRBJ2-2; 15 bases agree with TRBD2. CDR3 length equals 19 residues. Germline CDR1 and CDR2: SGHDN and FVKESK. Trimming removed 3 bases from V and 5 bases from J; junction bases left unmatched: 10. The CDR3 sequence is CASSQNPGLAGGETGELFF. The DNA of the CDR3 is TGTGCCAGCAGCCAGAACCCGGGACTAGCGGGAGGAGAAACCGGGGAGCTGTTTTTT.

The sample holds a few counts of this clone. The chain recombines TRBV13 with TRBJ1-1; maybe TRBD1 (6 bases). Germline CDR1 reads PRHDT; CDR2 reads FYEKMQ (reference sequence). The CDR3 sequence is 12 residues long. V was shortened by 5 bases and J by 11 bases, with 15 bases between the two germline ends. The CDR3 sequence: CASSLKMGAAFF. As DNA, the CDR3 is TGTGCCAGCAGCCTAAAGATGGGGGCGGCTTTCTTT. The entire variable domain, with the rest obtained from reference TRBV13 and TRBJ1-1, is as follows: AAGVIQSPRHLIKEKRETATLKCYPIPRHDTVYWYQQGPGQDPQFLISFYEKMQSDKGSIPDRFSAQQFSDYHSELNMSSLELGDSALYFCASSLKMGAAFFGQGTRLTVV.

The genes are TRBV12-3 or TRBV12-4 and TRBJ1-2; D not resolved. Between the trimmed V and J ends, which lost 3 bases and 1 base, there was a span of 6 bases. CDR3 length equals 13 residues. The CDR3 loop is CASSLGLNYGYTF. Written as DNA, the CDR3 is TGTGCCAGCAGTTTGGGCCTTAACTATGGCTACACCTTC.

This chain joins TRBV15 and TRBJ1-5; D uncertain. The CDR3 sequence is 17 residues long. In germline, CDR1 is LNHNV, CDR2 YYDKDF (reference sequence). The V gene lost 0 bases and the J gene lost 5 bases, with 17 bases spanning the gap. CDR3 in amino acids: CATSRDQRLGGYQPQHF. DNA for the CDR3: TGTGCCACCAGCAGAGATCAGCGGCTCGGTGGCTATCAGCCCCAGCATTTT. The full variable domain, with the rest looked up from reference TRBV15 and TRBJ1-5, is DAMVIQNPRYQVTQFGKPVTLSCSQTLNHNVMYWYQQKSSQAPKLLFHYYDKDFNNEADTPDNFQSRRPNTSFCFLDIRSPGLGDTAMYLCATSRDQRLGGYQPQHFGDGTRLSIL.

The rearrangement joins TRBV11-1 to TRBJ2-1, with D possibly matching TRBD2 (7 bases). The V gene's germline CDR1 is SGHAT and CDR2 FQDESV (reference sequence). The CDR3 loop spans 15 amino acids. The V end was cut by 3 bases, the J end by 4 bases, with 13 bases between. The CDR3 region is CASSFGGGGYNEQFF. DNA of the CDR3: TGTGCCAGCAGCTTCGGGGGCGGGGGTTACAATGAGCAGTTCTTC.